The rows below give T cell receptor beta chains drawn from one sample of a study of blood T cell repertoires in COVID-19. The method was immunoSEQ multiplex PCR; TCRdb's version includes in-frame clones alone and lacks a portion of them. The data show some 140,000 clones, with around 81% seen just once and over 7.5% held by the top ten. The sequenced sample was peripheral blood. Receptors were obtained from a woman aged 60-75 years with active or convalescent COVID-19. CDR3s include the opening cysteine and the closing phenylalanine or tryptophan. D genes are given only for firm matches. Rows may omit the clone size; those that give it use once, few, many or a size class.

clone size: -; CDR3 length: 15; D gene: -; V gene: TRBV6-5; J gene: TRBJ2-1; CDR3 DNA: TGTGCCAGCAGTTACTCGATCCAAGCTCCGGGTGAGCAGTTCTTC; CDR3 protein: CASSYSIQAPGEQFF
clone size: -; CDR3 length: 15; D gene: -; V gene: TRBV3-1/TRBV3-2; J gene: TRBJ2-3; CDR3 DNA: TGTGCCAGCAGCCAAGGGGTGGTAGCCTGGGATACGCAGTATTTT; CDR3 protein: CASSQGVVAWDTQYF
clone size: -; CDR3 length: 15; D gene: TRBD1; V gene: TRBV4-3; J gene: TRBJ1-1; CDR3 DNA: TGCGCCAGCAGCCAAGATCAGGGGGCTTTTGCTGAAGCTTTCTTT; CDR3 protein: CASSQDQGAFAEAFF
clone size: -; CDR3 length: 16; D gene: TRBD2; V gene: TRBV4-1; J gene: TRBJ2-5; CDR3 DNA: TGCGCCAGCAGCCTGACGCTAGCGGGGAACCAAGAGACCCAGTACTTC; CDR3 protein: CASSLTLAGNQETQYF
clone size: -; CDR3 length: 15; D gene: -; V gene: TRBV19; J gene: TRBJ2-6; CDR3 DNA: TGTGCCAGTAGGCTGGAGGGAGCTGGGGCCAACGTCCTGACTTTC; CDR3 protein: CASRLEGAGANVLTF
clone size: -; CDR3 length: 17; D gene: TRBD1; V gene: TRBV5-1; J gene: TRBJ2-3; CDR3 DNA: TGCGCCAGCAGCCCTTCCCGGGGGACAGGGGGCTCAGATACGCAGTATTTT; CDR3 protein: CASSPSRGTGGSDTQYF
clone size: -; CDR3 length: 15; D gene: -; V gene: TRBV6-5; J gene: TRBJ2-1; CDR3 DNA: TGTGCCAGCAGTCAGGTTAGCGGAGCGTTCAATGAGCAGTTCTTC; CDR3 protein: CASSQVSGAFNEQFF
clone size: -; CDR3 length: 15; D gene: TRBD1; V gene: TRBV5-8; J gene: TRBJ1-1; CDR3 DNA: TGTGCCAGCAGCTTGGGGGGACAGCCGAACACTGAAGCTTTCTTT; CDR3 protein: CASSLGGQPNTEAFF
clone size: -; CDR3 length: 13; D gene: TRBD1; V gene: TRBV7-9; J gene: TRBJ1-1; CDR3 DNA: TGTGCCAGCAGCTTGGACAGGGGAGCTGAAGCTTTCTTT; CDR3 protein: CASSLDRGAEAFF
clone size: -; CDR3 length: 15; D gene: TRBD2; V gene: TRBV10-3; J gene: TRBJ2-3; CDR3 DNA: TGTGCCATCAGAAGCCTAGCGGGAGTTGATGATACGCAGTATTTT; CDR3 protein: CAIRSLAGVDDTQYF
clone size: -; CDR3 length: 14; D gene: TRBD1; V gene: TRBV2; J gene: TRBJ1-6; CDR3 DNA: TGTGCCAGCACTTTGACAGGGAGAGGTTCACCCCTCCACTTT; CDR3 protein: CASTLTGRGSPLHF
clone size: -; CDR3 length: 16; D gene: TRBD1; V gene: TRBV27; J gene: TRBJ1-2; CDR3 DNA: TGTGCCAGCACCGATTACCCGGGACAGGCCGCGATTTTGTTGACCTTC; CDR3 protein: CASTDYPGQAAILLTF
clone size: -; CDR3 length: 16; D gene: TRBD2; V gene: TRBV18; J gene: TRBJ2-1; CDR3 DNA: TGTGCCAGCTCACCGGGGACTAGCGGGCTTAGGGATGAGCAGTTCTTC; CDR3 protein: CASSPGTSGLRDEQFF
clone size: once; CDR3 length: 13; D gene: TRBD1; V gene: TRBV2; J gene: TRBJ2-2; CDR3 DNA: TGTGCCAGCAGCCCCGGACAGGGCGGGGAGCTGTTTTTT; CDR3 protein: CASSPGQGGELFF
clone size: -; CDR3 length: 13; D gene: -; V gene: TRBV11-2; J gene: TRBJ1-1; CDR3 DNA: TGTGCCAGCAGCTTAGATCGGGGGGCCGAAGCTTTCTTT; CDR3 protein: CASSLDRGAEAFF
clone size: -; CDR3 length: 13; D gene: TRBD1; V gene: TRBV28; J gene: TRBJ2-2; CDR3 DNA: TGTGCCAGCAGTGGACAGGTCACCGGGGAGCTGTTTTTT; CDR3 protein: CASSGQVTGELFF
clone size: -; CDR3 length: 16; D gene: -; V gene: TRBV7-2; J gene: TRBJ2-1; CDR3 DNA: TGTGCCAGCAGCTTTCTAGCGAGCCGCCCACCCGGTGAGCAGTTCTTC; CDR3 protein: CASSFLASRPPGEQFF
clone size: -; CDR3 length: 12; D gene: -; V gene: TRBV6-5; J gene: TRBJ2-7; CDR3 DNA: TGTGCCAGCAGTCCCGGACAGTACGAGCAGTACTTC; CDR3 protein: CASSPGQYEQYF
clone size: -; CDR3 length: 12; D gene: TRBD1; V gene: TRBV20-1; J gene: TRBJ2-5; CDR3 DNA: TGCAGTGCTAGTCAGGGGGCAGAGACCCAGTACTTC; CDR3 protein: CSASQGAETQYF
clone size: -; CDR3 length: 15; D gene: -; V gene: TRBV19; J gene: TRBJ2-1; CDR3 DNA: TGTGCCAGTAGTATTGCAGGGAACCGGTACAATGAGCAGTTCTTC; CDR3 protein: CASSIAGNRYNEQFF
clone size: -; CDR3 length: 15; D gene: TRBD1; V gene: TRBV30; J gene: TRBJ1-5; CDR3 DNA: TGTGCCTGGAGCGTGGCGACAGGGGCGAGTCAGCCCCAGCATTTT; CDR3 protein: CAWSVATGASQPQHF
clone size: -; CDR3 length: 14; D gene: -; V gene: TRBV11-2; J gene: TRBJ2-2; CDR3 DNA: TGTGCCAGCAGCCCTAAAACGAACACCGGGGAGCTGTTTTTT; CDR3 protein: CASSPKTNTGELFF
clone size: -; CDR3 length: 17; D gene: TRBD1; V gene: TRBV5-1; J gene: TRBJ1-3; CDR3 DNA: TGCGCCAGCAGCTCTAGCCTGACCGGGACAGGGGAACCCACCATATATTTT; CDR3 protein: CASSSSLTGTGEPTIYF
clone size: -; CDR3 length: 13; D gene: TRBD1; V gene: TRBV5-4; J gene: TRBJ1-2; CDR3 DNA: TGTGCCAGCAGCCGAACAGGGGGCCGGGGCTACACCTTC; CDR3 protein: CASSRTGGRGYTF
clone size: -; CDR3 length: 14; D gene: -; V gene: TRBV9; J gene: TRBJ2-5; CDR3 DNA: TGTGCCAGCAGCGTAGGGACAGCTATAGAGACCCAGTACTTC; CDR3 protein: CASSVGTAIETQYF
clone size: -; CDR3 length: 15; D gene: TRBD2; V gene: TRBV7-6; J gene: TRBJ2-1; CDR3 DNA: TGTGCCAGCAGCTTTCCAGCGGGGGGAAGCGATGAGCAGTTCTTC; CDR3 protein: CASSFPAGGSDEQFF
clone size: -; CDR3 length: 13; D gene: TRBD2; V gene: TRBV6-5; J gene: TRBJ2-1; CDR3 DNA: TGTGCCAGCACCCGAAGGGAGGGCAATGAGCAGTTCTTC; CDR3 protein: CASTRREGNEQFF
clone size: -; CDR3 length: 14; D gene: TRBD1; V gene: TRBV5-5; J gene: TRBJ2-3; CDR3 DNA: TGTGCCAGCAGGGGGACAGGGTTGACAGATACGCAGTATTTT; CDR3 protein: CASRGTGLTDTQYF
clone size: -; CDR3 length: 15; D gene: TRBD2; V gene: TRBV12-5; J gene: TRBJ2-1; CDR3 DNA: TGTGCTAGTGGTTCGGGGACTAGCGGGAGAGTTGAGCAGTTCTTC; CDR3 protein: CASGSGTSGRVEQFF
clone size: -; CDR3 length: 14; D gene: -; V gene: TRBV2; J gene: TRBJ1-2; CDR3 DNA: TGTGCCACCCTTTCGGTCCTAGGGGACTATGGCTACACCTTC; CDR3 protein: CATLSVLGDYGYTF
clone size: -; CDR3 length: 11; D gene: -; V gene: TRBV12-3/TRBV12-4; J gene: TRBJ2-1; CDR3 DNA: TGTGCCAGCAGTTTAGACTATGAGCAGTTCTTC; CDR3 protein: CASSLDYEQFF
clone size: -; CDR3 length: 15; D gene: TRBD1; V gene: TRBV2; J gene: TRBJ1-4; CDR3 DNA: TGTGCCAGCAGAAAAGCCGGGACAGGGGATGAAAAACTGTTTTTT; CDR3 protein: CASRKAGTGDEKLFF
clone size: -; CDR3 length: 15; D gene: TRBD1; V gene: TRBV5-5; J gene: TRBJ1-5; CDR3 DNA: TGTGCCAGCAGCTTGGAGGGGGCTGAGGCCCAGCCCCAGCATTTT; CDR3 protein: CASSLEGAEAQPQHF
clone size: -; CDR3 length: 13; D gene: -; V gene: TRBV29-1; J gene: TRBJ2-5; CDR3 DNA: TGCAGCGTTGCGGGACAAACCCAAGAGACCCAGTACTTC; CDR3 protein: CSVAGQTQETQYF
clone size: once; CDR3 length: 14; D gene: TRBD1; V gene: TRBV3-1/TRBV3-2; J gene: TRBJ1-2; CDR3 DNA: TGTGCCAGCAGCGCGGGACAGGGAGAGTATGGCTACACCTTC; CDR3 protein: CASSAGQGEYGYTF
clone size: -; CDR3 length: 16; D gene: -; V gene: TRBV2; J gene: TRBJ1-1; CDR3 DNA: TGTGCCAGCAAACGGGACACACCTTCCCAGGGCACTGAAGCTTTCTTT; CDR3 protein: CASKRDTPSQGTEAFF
clone size: -; CDR3 length: 15; D gene: -; V gene: TRBV9; J gene: TRBJ1-5; CDR3 DNA: TGTGCCAGCAGCGTAGGACAGAATAGCAATCAGCCCCAGCATTTT; CDR3 protein: CASSVGQNSNQPQHF
clone size: -; CDR3 length: 15; D gene: -; V gene: TRBV28; J gene: TRBJ2-3; CDR3 DNA: TGTGCCAGCAGTAGAATCGGGACAAGCACAGATACGCAGTATTTT; CDR3 protein: CASSRIGTSTDTQYF
clone size: -; CDR3 length: 18; D gene: TRBD1; V gene: TRBV9; J gene: TRBJ1-1; CDR3 DNA: TGTGCCAGCAGCGTATACCCCCTCCCGGACAGGGCTGGCGCTGAAGCTTTCTTT; CDR3 protein: CASSVYPLPDRAGAEAFF
clone size: -; CDR3 length: 15; D gene: -; V gene: TRBV5-1; J gene: TRBJ1-1; CDR3 DNA: TGCGCCAGCAGCTCCGCAGGTTCCCTGAACACTGAAGCTTTCTTT; CDR3 protein: CASSSAGSLNTEAFF
clone size: -; CDR3 length: 18; D gene: TRBD2; V gene: TRBV7-8; J gene: TRBJ2-1; CDR3 DNA: TGTGCCAGCAGCTTAGCGCTATTAGCGGGAGGGCCCGTCAATGAGCAGTTCTTC; CDR3 protein: CASSLALLAGGPVNEQFF
clone size: -; CDR3 length: 12; D gene: -; V gene: TRBV5-8; J gene: TRBJ1-5; CDR3 DNA: TGTGCCAGCCGCTCTAGAGGGCAGCCCCAGCATTTT; CDR3 protein: CASRSRGQPQHF
clone size: -; CDR3 length: 16; D gene: -; V gene: TRBV6-5; J gene: TRBJ2-3; CDR3 DNA: TGTGCCAGCAGTTACTCAGGACTTACAGGGACAGATACGCAGTATTTT; CDR3 protein: CASSYSGLTGTDTQYF
clone size: few; CDR3 length: 15; D gene: -; V gene: TRBV19; J gene: TRBJ1-1; CDR3 DNA: TGTGCCAGTAGTATAACAGGGTCCATGAACACTGAAGCTTTCTTT; CDR3 protein: CASSITGSMNTEAFF
clone size: -; CDR3 length: 13; D gene: -; V gene: TRBV28; J gene: TRBJ1-1; CDR3 DNA: TGTGCCAGCGGTGGACAGATGAACACTGAAGCTTTCTTT; CDR3 protein: CASGGQMNTEAFF
clone size: -; CDR3 length: 15; D gene: TRBD1; V gene: TRBV28; J gene: TRBJ1-2; CDR3 DNA: TGTGCCAGCAGTTTATTGCGAGGACAGGGTAAAGGCTACACCTTC; CDR3 protein: CASSLLRGQGKGYTF
clone size: few; CDR3 length: 12; D gene: -; V gene: TRBV7-3; J gene: TRBJ2-2; CDR3 DNA: TGTGCCAGCAGTAAACTAGCCGGGGAGCTGTTTTTT; CDR3 protein: CASSKLAGELFF
clone size: -; CDR3 length: 15; D gene: -; V gene: TRBV6-6; J gene: TRBJ2-1; CDR3 DNA: TGTGCCAGCGTCGGGGCCCCCCAGGGGAGTAATGAGCAGTTCTTC; CDR3 protein: CASVGAPQGSNEQFF
clone size: -; CDR3 length: 14; D gene: -; V gene: TRBV2; J gene: TRBJ1-1; CDR3 DNA: TGTGCCAGCAGTGAAGCAGCGAAGAACACTGAAGCTTTCTTT; CDR3 protein: CASSEAAKNTEAFF
clone size: -; CDR3 length: 14; D gene: -; V gene: TRBV28; J gene: TRBJ1-3; CDR3 DNA: TGTGCCAGCAGCCCCGGGACAAAAGGAAACACCATATATTTT; CDR3 protein: CASSPGTKGNTIYF
clone size: -; CDR3 length: 16; D gene: TRBD2; V gene: TRBV18; J gene: TRBJ2-3; CDR3 DNA: TGTGCCAGCTCACCTCGACTAGCGGGGGGGACAGATACGCAGTATTTT; CDR3 protein: CASSPRLAGGTDTQYF
clone size: -; CDR3 length: 13; D gene: TRBD1; V gene: TRBV9; J gene: TRBJ1-1; CDR3 DNA: TGTGCCAGCAGCGCCGACAGGGGCACTGAAGCTTTCTTT; CDR3 protein: CASSADRGTEAFF
clone size: once; CDR3 length: 15; D gene: -; V gene: TRBV5-1; J gene: TRBJ1-1; CDR3 DNA: TGCGCCAGCAGCTTATCTCGGGACACCAGCTTTGAAGCTTTCTTT; CDR3 protein: CASSLSRDTSFEAFF
clone size: many; CDR3 length: 16; D gene: -; V gene: TRBV5-1; J gene: TRBJ2-2; CDR3 DNA: TGCGCCAGCAGCATACACAGGGAACCGAACACCGGGGAGCTGTTTTTT; CDR3 protein: CASSIHREPNTGELFF
clone size: -; CDR3 length: 19; D gene: TRBD1; V gene: TRBV28; J gene: TRBJ1-6; CDR3 DNA: TGTGCCAGCAGTCCCAAACCCGACAGGGGTACATCCTATAATTCACCCCTCCACTTT; CDR3 protein: CASSPKPDRGTSYNSPLHF
clone size: -; CDR3 length: 14; D gene: TRBD1; V gene: TRBV11-2; J gene: TRBJ2-3; CDR3 DNA: TGTGCCAGCAGCCGGGACAGTTCCACAGATACGCAGTATTTT; CDR3 protein: CASSRDSSTDTQYF
clone size: -; CDR3 length: 15; D gene: TRBD1; V gene: TRBV24-1; J gene: TRBJ2-1; CDR3 DNA: TGTGCCACCAGTGATGCCGAGGACAGGTCTTATGAGCAGTTCTTC; CDR3 protein: CATSDAEDRSYEQFF
clone size: -; CDR3 length: 12; D gene: TRBD1; V gene: TRBV6-6; J gene: TRBJ1-2; CDR3 DNA: TGTGCCAGCAACCAGGGGGCGTGGGGCTACACCTTC; CDR3 protein: CASNQGAWGYTF